This T cell receptor (beta chain) was captured in a study of blood T cell repertoires in COVID-19. Only one count was recorded for this clone. Clones were read by immunoSEQ multiplex PCR, and TCRdb kept only the in-frame ones, dropping some. Of roughly 53,000 clones in the sample, 86% are singletons; the top ten hold about 2.5%. The V and J ends lost 2 bases and 6 bases, in that order; junction bases with no gene match: 6. The CDR3 runs to 16 residues. From germline, CDR1 is MNHEY and CDR2 SVGEGT. The origin of this receptor is a man older than 75 with acute or convalescent COVID-19. J is TRBJ1-5 and V is TRBV6-2 or TRBV6-3; 11 nucleotides align to TRBD1. Sequencing was performed on peripheral blood. CDR3 bases: TGTGCCAGCAGTTACACCGGGACAGGGGGAGGTCAGCCCCAGCATTTT. Translated, it gives CASSYTGTGGGQPQHF.